The 22 T cell receptor beta chains below come from one sample, sequenced in a study of tumor-infiltrating lymphocytes in oesophageal squamous cell carcinoma. TCRdb processed the PCR reads anew with MiXCR; each CDR3 protein has one entry. The table lists 12,000 or so distinct CDR3 sequences, around 50% of them singletons. Source material: esophageal tumor tissue. These receptors were taken from a female donor with esophageal squamous cell carcinoma.

This chain joins TRBV28 and TRBJ2-1; D is undetermined. TRBJ2-7 matches the DNA end more closely, so the J call is doubtful. Germline CDR1 is MDHEN and CDR2 is SYDVKM. CDR3 length: 13 amino acids. CDR3 sequence reads: CASSLPSYSEQYF. CDR3 in DNA: TGTGCCAGCAGTTTGCCAAGTTACTCCGAGCAGTACTTC.

The rearrangement uses TRBV6-1 and TRBJ1-5; unclear D gene. Trimming left V 1 base short and J 3 bases short, with 10 bases between. There are 15 residues in the CDR3. CDR1 and CDR2 from the germline V gene are MNHNS and SASEGT. The chain's CDR3 is CASSEVGGFNQPQHF. Written as DNA, the CDR3 is TGTGCCAGCAGTGAAGTAGGAGGTTTCAATCAGCCCCAGCATTTT.

The chain carries TRBV10-2 and TRBJ1-6, with unresolved D. Trimming cost V 0 bases and J 3 bases, with 6 bases left between them. Germline values: CDR1 WSHSY, CDR2 SAAADI. The CDR3 is made up of 15 amino acids. The CDR3 DNA is TGCGCCAGCAGTGAGTCGGACGGCTATAATTCACCCCTCCACTTT. Translating it yields CASSESDGYNSPLHF.

This rearrangement joins TRBV7-2 to TRBJ2-1; weak D call: TRBD2 (6 bases). The J call is doubtful: the DNA matches TRBJ2-7 better. CDR1 and CDR2 from the germline V gene are SGHTA and FQGNSA. The CDR3 sequence is 15 residues long. This chain's CDR3 is CASSSGSGGYNEQYF. For the CDR3, the DNA is TGTGCCAGCAGCTCCGGGAGCGGTGGATACAATGAGCAGTACTTC.

This clonotype is termed medium-sized. V is TRBV7-6 and J is TRBJ2-7; 9 nucleotides agree with TRBD2. The V gene's germline CDR1 is SGHVS and CDR2 FNYEAQ. The CDR3 is made up of 14 amino acids. Trimming at V came to 4 bases and at J to 7 bases, leaving 8 bases not matched to a gene. The chain's CDR3 is CASSSSGGPGEQYF. CDR3 in DNA: TGTGCCAGCAGCTCCAGCGGGGGGCCCGGAGAGCAGTACTTC.

This clonotype ranks as medium-sized (0.01 to 0.1%). V usage is TRBV10-3 and J usage is TRBJ2-5; weak D call: TRBD1 (6 bases). The germline V and J ends were trimmed by 10 bases and 3 bases, with 18 bases remaining between them. This CDR3 spans 14 amino acids. From germline, CDR1 is ENHRY and CDR2 SYGVKD. The DNA of the CDR3 is TGTGCCACCGCTAATGGGGACAAGAAAGAGACCCAGTACTTC. Protein sequence: CATANGDKKETQYF.

The chain joins TRBV7-4 to TRBJ2-6, with D unclear. Between the trimmed V and J ends, which lost 3 bases and 0 bases, there was a span of 6 bases. CDR3 length: 15 amino acids. In germline, CDR1 is SGHVT, CDR2 SQSDAQ. The CDR3 DNA sequence: TGTGCCAGCAGCTTTCGACTCTCTGGGGCCAACGTCCTGACTTTC. Its translation: CASSFRLSGANVLTF.

This clonotype occurred a few times. V gene TRBV11-3 combines with J gene TRBJ2-1; D is unresolved. The CDR3 loop spans 16 amino acids. V lost 3 bases and J 5 bases, leaving 17 bases between the germline ends. Per germline, CDR1 SGHNT and CDR2 YENEEA. The CDR3 nucleotides read TGTGCCAGCAGCTTGCGCGTCGGGTTACGGCACAATGAGCAGTTCTTC. The encoded protein is CASSLRVGLRHNEQFF.

In this sample, this clonotype is medium-sized. The genes are TRBV12-5 and TRBJ1-2, with D maybe TRBD1 (5 bases). Germline CDR1 LGHNT, CDR2 FRNRAP. This CDR3 is built from 13 residues. V was cut by 6 bases and J by 8 bases, with 16 bases left in between. The CDR3 bases are TGTGCTAGTGGCTTAGGCGGGGGTCGGGGCTACACCTTC. Protein: CASGLGGGRGYTF.

This clonotype was seen many times. The chain is built from TRBV3-2 and TRBJ2-5; TRBD2, as called in the table, went unchecked against the DNA. TRBV3-2 is given as a pseudogene. The CDR3 has 16 amino acids. DNA of the CDR3: TGTGCCAGCAGTCCTCCTAGCGGGGGGACACAAGAGACCCAGTACTTC. Its translation is CASSPPSGGTQETQYF.

The chain uses TRBV7-2 and TRBJ2-1, with D unclear. The end of the DNA is better explained by TRBJ2-7, so the J call may be wrong. CDR3 size: 12 residues. In germline, CDR1 is SGHTA, CDR2 FQGNSA. The CDR3 DNA follows: TGTGCCAGCAGCCCCCTTCCCTACGAGCAGTACTTC. The encoded protein is CASSPLPYEQYF.

The chain is built from TRBV28 and TRBJ2-7; D is undetermined. TRBJ2-5 matches the DNA end more closely, so the J call is doubtful. This CDR3 has 15 residues. In germline, CDR1 is MDHEN, CDR2 SYDVKM. The CDR3 nucleotides read TGTGCCAGCAGTTCTTCTAGGGTAAGACGAGAGACCCAGTACTTC. It is translated as CASSSSRVRRETQYF.

This clonotype appeared a few times. The chain combines TRBV6-1 with TRBJ2-5, with D unclear. Matching the DNA end better, TRBJ2-1 makes the J call doubtful. The germline V gene has CDR1 MNHNS and CDR2 SASEGT. The CDR3 is 11 amino acids. CDR3 loop: CASNRANEQFF. CDR3 nucleotide sequence: TGTGCCAGCAATCGTGCGAATGAGCAGTTCTTC.

This clonotype was detected only a few times. The V call is TRBV28, the J call TRBJ2-3; D possibly corresponds to TRBD1 (5 bases). Germline lookup yields CDR1 MDHEN and CDR2 SYDVKM. The CDR3 has 13 amino acids. Trimming removed 7 bases from V and 0 bases from J, with 8 bases in between. CDR3 sequence: CASIDSSTDTQYF. DNA for the CDR3: TGTGCCAGCATCGACAGTAGCACAGATACGCAGTATTTT.

The J gene is TRBJ2-2, the V gene TRBV7-3, with 11 positions matching TRBD2. V lost 5 bases, J lost 3 bases, and 5 bases stayed unmatched. The CDR3 totals 16 residues. CDR1 and CDR2 (germline): SGHTA, FQGTGA. CDR3 sequence reads: CASSKLAGAYTGELFF. The CDR3 region has the DNA TGTGCCAGCAGCAAACTAGCGGGAGCCTACACCGGGGAGCTGTTTTTT.

In the case of this clonotype: A much larger clone sits a single nucleotide away, making a read error possible. In this CDR3 the conserved last residue, phenylalanine or tryptophan, is missing, so a read error is likely. It is unclear where the CDR3 begins or ends on the DNA, so no DNA is shown, and the CDR3 is as TCRdb lists it. This chain uses TRBV7-2 with TRBJ2-3; the DNA was not compared with TRBD1, the D call given in the table. The CDR3 length is 17 residues, termini included. Germline V gene sequence: CDR1 SGHTA, CDR2 FQGNSA. CDR3 sequence reads: CASSLRTGKHNEQYFGP.

The V gene is TRBV11-2, the J gene TRBJ2-3; D is uncertain. The J call may be in error: the DNA end matches TRBJ2-7 better. This CDR3 is built from 12 residues. In germline, CDR1 is SGHAT, CDR2 FQNNGV. CDR3 residues: CASSGTNNEQYF. The CDR3 DNA follows: TGTGCCAGCAGCGGAACTAACAACGAGCAGTACTTC.

Concerning this clonotype: The CDR3 does not end in the conserved phenylalanine or tryptophan, so this is likely a read error. Because the CDR3's place on the DNA is in doubt, the DNA is left out and the CDR3 is given as listed by TCRdb. The chain is built from TRBV6-2 or TRBV6-3 and TRBJ2-7; TRBD1, the table's D call, was not compared with the DNA. The length of the CDR3 is 17 amino acids, counting both ends. Germline V gives CDR1 MNHEY, CDR2 SVGEGT. The CDR3 here is CASSPLTGTNYGYNFGS.

A word on this clonotype: This clone may be a read error of a much larger clone one base away. This chain links TRBV4-1 with TRBJ2-3; the match to TRBD2 covers 13 bases. The germline gives CDR1 MGHRA, CDR2 YSYEKL. The CDR3 is made up of 17 amino acids. The CDR3 DNA reads as TGCGCCGGCAGCCTATCCGGGACTAGCGGGATTGCAGATACGCAGTATTTT. It is translated as CAGSLSGTSGIADTQYF.

There are many counts of this clonotype. This chain uses TRBV7-2 with TRBJ2-1; 7 bases map to TRBD2. J lost 6 bases, V lost 2 bases, and 7 bases had no gene match. The CDR3 is 15 residues long. From germline, CDR1 is SGHTA and CDR2 FQGNSA. The DNA of the CDR3 is TGTGCCAGCAGCTTATACCCTAGCGGAGGCAATGAGCAGTTCTTC. Amino acid sequence: CASSLYPSGGNEQFF. Combining the CDR3 with reference TRBV7-2 and TRBJ2-1 gives the whole variable domain GAGVSQSPSNKVTEKGKDVELRCDPISGHTALYWYRQSLGQGLEFLIYFQGNSAPDKSGLPSDRFSAERTGGSVSTLTIQRTQQEDSAVYLCASSLYPSGGNEQFFGPGTRLTVL.

This chain uses TRBV7-8 with TRBJ2-5, with TRBD2 matching 14 bases. The DNA end is a closer match to TRBJ2-1, so the J assignment may be wrong. The CDR3 length is 17 residues. The germline gives CDR1 SGHVS, CDR2 FQNEAQ. The CDR3: CASSFVAGTSGSYEQFF. The CDR3 region has the DNA TGTGCCAGCAGCTTTGTGGCCGGGACTAGCGGGAGCTATGAGCAGTTCTTC.

This clonotype was seen many times. The chain links TRBV19 to TRBJ2-1; D may be TRBD2 (5 bases). Trimming cost V 5 bases and J 0 bases, with 11 bases left between them. Germline lookup yields CDR1 LNHDA and CDR2 SQIVND (reference sequence). The CDR3 has 15 amino acids. CDR3 amino acids: CASSVTGSSYNEQFF. CDR3 DNA: TGTGCCAGTAGTGTAACGGGAAGCTCCTACAATGAGCAGTTCTTC.